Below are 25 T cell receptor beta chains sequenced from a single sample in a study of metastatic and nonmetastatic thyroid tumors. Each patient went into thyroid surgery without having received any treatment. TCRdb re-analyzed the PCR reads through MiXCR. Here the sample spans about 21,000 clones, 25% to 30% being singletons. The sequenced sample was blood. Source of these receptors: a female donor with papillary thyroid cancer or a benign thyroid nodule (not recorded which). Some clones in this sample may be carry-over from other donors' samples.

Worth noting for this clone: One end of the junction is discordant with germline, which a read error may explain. The chain's CDR3 is CASSLRGINGNTF. Here the CDR3 DNA reads TGTGCCAGCAGCTTACGAGGGATCAATGGCAACACCTTC. The chain carries TRBV5-8 and TRBJ1-2; unclear D gene. Germline-derived CDR1 and CDR2 are SGHTS and YDEGEE. CDR3 length equals 13 residues.

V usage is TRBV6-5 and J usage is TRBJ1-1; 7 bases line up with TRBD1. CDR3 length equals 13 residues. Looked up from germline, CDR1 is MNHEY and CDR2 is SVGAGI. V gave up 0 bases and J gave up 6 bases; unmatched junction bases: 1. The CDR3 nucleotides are TGTGCCAGCAGTTACTCAGGGGGCGCTGAAGCTTTCTTT. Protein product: CASSYSGGAEAFF.

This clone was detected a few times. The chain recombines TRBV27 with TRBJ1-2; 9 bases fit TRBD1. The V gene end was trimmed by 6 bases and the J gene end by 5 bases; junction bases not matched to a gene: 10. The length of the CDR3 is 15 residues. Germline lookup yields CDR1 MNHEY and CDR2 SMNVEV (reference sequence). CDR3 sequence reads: CASSPTGGKIYGYTF. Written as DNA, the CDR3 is TGTGCCAGCAGCCCGACAGGGGGTAAGATTTATGGCTACACCTTC.

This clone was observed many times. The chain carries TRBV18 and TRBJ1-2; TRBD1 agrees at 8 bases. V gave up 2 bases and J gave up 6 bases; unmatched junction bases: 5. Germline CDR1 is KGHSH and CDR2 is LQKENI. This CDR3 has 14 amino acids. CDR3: CASSPGQGAHGYTF. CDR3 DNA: TGTGCCAGCTCACCAGGTCAGGGGGCACATGGCTACACCTTC.

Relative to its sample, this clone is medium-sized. In DNA form, the CDR3 reads TGCAGTGCTAGGATAGAAGACTACACCTTC. Residues: CSARIEDYTF. The rearrangement links TRBV20-1 to TRBJ1-2, with D uncertain. V was shortened by 3 bases and J by 10 bases, with 9 bases between the two germline ends. Germline CDR1 reads DFQATT; CDR2 reads SNEGSKA (reference sequence). This CDR3 region has 10 residues.

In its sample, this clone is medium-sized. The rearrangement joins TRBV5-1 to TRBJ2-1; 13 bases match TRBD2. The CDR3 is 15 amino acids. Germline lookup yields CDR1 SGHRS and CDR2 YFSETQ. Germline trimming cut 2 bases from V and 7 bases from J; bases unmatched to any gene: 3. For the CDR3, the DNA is TGCGCCAGCAGCTTTACTAGCGGGGGGGCTAATGAGCAGTTCTTC. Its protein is CASSFTSGGANEQFF.

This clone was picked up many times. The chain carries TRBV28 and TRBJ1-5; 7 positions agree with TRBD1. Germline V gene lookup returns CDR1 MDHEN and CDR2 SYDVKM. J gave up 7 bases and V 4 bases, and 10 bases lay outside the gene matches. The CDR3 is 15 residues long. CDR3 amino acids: CASSSPGTVKQPQHF. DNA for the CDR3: TGTGCCAGCAGTTCCCCCGGGACAGTTAAGCAGCCCCAGCATTTT.

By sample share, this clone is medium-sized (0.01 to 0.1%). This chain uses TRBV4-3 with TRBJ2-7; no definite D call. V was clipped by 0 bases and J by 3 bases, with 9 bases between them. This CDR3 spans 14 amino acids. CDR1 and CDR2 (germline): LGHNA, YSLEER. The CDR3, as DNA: TGCGCCAGCAGCCAAGATATCCTAAGCTACGAGCAGTACTTC. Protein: CASSQDILSYEQYF.

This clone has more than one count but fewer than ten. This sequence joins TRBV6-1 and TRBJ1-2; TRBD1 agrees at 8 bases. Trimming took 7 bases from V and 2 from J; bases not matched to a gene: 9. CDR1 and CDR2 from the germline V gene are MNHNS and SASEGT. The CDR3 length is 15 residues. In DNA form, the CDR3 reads TGTGCCAGCACTCTCTTGGCAGGGGGCAACTATGGCTACACCTTC. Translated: CASTLLAGGNYGYTF.

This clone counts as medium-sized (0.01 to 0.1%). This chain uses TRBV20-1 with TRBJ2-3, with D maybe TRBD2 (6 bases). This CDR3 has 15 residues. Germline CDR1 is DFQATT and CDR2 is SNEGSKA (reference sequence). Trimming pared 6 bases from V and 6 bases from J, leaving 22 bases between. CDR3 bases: TGCAGTGCAACATTACTAGCACAGAACGGGGATACGCAGTATTTT. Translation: CSATLLAQNGDTQYF.

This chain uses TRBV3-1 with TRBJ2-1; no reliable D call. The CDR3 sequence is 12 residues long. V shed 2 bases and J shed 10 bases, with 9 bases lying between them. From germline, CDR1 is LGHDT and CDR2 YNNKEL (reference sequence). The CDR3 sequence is CASSQHPSEQFF. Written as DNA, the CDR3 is TGTGCCAGCAGCCAACACCCCTCGGAGCAGTTCTTC.

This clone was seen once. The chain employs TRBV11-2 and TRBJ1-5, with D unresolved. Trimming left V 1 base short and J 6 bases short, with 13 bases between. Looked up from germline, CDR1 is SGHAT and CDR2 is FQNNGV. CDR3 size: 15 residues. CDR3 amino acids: CASSLGVREGQPQHF. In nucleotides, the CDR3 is TGTGCCAGCAGCTTAGGCGTTAGGGAGGGTCAGCCCCAGCATTTT.

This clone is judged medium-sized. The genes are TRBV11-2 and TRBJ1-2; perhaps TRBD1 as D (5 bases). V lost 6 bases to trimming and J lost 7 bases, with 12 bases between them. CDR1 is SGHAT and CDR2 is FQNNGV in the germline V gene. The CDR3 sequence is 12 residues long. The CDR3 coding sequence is TGTGCCAGCAGGCCTTGGGGCGGTGGCTACACCTTC. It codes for CASRPWGGGYTF.

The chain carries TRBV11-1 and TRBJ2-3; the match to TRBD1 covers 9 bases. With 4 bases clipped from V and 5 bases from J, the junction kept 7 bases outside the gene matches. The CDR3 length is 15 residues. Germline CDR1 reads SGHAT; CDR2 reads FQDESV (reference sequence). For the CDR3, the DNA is TGTGCCAGCAGCTCCCGGGACAGGGTATTAGATACGCAGTATTTT. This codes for CASSSRDRVLDTQYF.

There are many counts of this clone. This CDR3 reads CASSARQGGHDEQYF. CDR3 coding DNA: TGTGCCAGCAGCGCACGACAGGGAGGTCACGACGAGCAGTACTTC. The chain uses TRBV9 and TRBJ2-7; the D gene is possibly TRBD1 (7 bases). Germline CDR1 is SGDLS and CDR2 is YYNGEE. Trimming removed 3 bases from V and 5 bases from J, with 18 bases in between. CDR3 size: 15 residues.

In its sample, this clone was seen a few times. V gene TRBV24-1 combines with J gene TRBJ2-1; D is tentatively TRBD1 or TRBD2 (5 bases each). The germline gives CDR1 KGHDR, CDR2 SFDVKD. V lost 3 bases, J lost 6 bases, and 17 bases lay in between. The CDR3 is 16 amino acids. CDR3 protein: CATSDDGTGKGNEQFF. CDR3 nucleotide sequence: TGTGCCACCAGTGATGATGGGACGGGGAAGGGCAATGAGCAGTTCTTC.

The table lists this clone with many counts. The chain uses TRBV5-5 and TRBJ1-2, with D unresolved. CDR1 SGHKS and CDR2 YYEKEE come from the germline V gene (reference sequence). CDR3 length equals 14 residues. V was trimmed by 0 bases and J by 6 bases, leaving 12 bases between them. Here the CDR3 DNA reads TGTGCCAGCAGCTTGGCCGATCGTAGGCATGGCTACACCTTC. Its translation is CASSLADRRHGYTF.

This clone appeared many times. The CDR3: CASRGGHADTEAFF. CDR3 in DNA: TGTGCCAGCAGGGGGGGACACGCGGACACTGAAGCTTTCTTT. This rearrangement joins TRBV6-1 to TRBJ1-1; D might be TRBD1 (6 bases). The length of the CDR3 is 14 residues. The V and J ends lost 6 bases and 3 bases respectively, with 14 bases between them. Germline V CDR1 and CDR2: MNHNS, SASEGT.

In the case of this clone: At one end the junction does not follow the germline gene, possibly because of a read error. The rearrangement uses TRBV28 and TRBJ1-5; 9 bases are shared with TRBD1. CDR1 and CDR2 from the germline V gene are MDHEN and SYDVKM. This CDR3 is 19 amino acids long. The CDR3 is CASTLVQGALGFGNEPQHF. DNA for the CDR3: TGTGCCAGCACTTTAGTACAGGGGGCACTGGGATTTGGCAATGAGCCCCAGCATTTT. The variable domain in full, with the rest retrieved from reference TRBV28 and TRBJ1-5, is DVKVTQSSRYLVKRTGEKVFLECVQDMDHENMFWYRQDPGLGLRLIYFSYDVKMKEKGDIPEGYSVSREKKERFSLILESASTNQTSMYLCASTLVQGALGFGNEPQHFGDGTRLSIL.

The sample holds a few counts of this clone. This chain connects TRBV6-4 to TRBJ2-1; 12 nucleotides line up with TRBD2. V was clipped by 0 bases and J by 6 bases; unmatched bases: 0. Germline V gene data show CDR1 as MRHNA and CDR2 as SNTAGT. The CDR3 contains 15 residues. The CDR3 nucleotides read TGTGCCAGCAGTGACTCGACTAGCGGGAGCAATGAGCAGTTCTTC. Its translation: CASSDSTSGSNEQFF.

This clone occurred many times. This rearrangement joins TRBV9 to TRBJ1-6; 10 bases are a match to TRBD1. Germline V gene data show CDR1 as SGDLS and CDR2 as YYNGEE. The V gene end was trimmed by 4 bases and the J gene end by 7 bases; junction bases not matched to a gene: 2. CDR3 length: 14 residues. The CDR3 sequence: CASSWGQGNSPLHF. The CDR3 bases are TGTGCCAGCAGCTGGGGACAGGGGAATTCACCCCTCCACTTT.

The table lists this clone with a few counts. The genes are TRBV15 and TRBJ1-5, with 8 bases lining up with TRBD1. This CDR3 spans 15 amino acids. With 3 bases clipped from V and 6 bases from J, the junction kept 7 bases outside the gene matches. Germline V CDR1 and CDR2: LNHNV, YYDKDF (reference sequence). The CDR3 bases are TGTGCCACCAGCAGCCCGGGCAGGGGGCTTCAGCCCCAGCATTTT. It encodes CATSSPGRGLQPQHF.

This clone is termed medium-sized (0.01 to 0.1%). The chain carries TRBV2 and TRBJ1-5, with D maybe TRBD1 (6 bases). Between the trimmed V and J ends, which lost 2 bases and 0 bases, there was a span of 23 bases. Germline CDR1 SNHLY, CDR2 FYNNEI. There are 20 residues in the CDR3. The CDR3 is CASSEIGKTGVIYSNQPQHF. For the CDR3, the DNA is TGTGCCAGCAGTGAAATTGGTAAGACAGGAGTCATTTATAGCAATCAGCCCCAGCATTTT.

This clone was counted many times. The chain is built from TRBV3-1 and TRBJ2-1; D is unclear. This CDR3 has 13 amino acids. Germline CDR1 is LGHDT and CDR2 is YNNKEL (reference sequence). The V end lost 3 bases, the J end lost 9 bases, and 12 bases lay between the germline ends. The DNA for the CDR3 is TGTGCCAGCAGCCATGATTACGGTGGTGAGCAGTTCTTC. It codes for CASSHDYGGEQFF.

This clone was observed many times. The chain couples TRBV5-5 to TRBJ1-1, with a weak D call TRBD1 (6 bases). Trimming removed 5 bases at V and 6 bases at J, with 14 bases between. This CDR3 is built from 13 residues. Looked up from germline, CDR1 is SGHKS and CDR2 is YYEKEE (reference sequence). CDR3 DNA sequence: TGTGCCAGCAGTCAAAACAGGGTTTCTGAAGCTTTCTTT. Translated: CASSQNRVSEAFF.